The entry below gives a single T cell receptor (beta chain) sequence along with its context. What it binds is not known. The data were produced by immunoSEQ multiplex PCR, yet TCRdb's version contains in-frame clones alone and is incomplete. Of about 14,000 clones listed, 89% are singletons. V lost 8 bases and J lost 4, with 23 bases in between. This CDR3 comprises 16 residues. Germline lookup yields CDR1 SGHVS and CDR2 FNYEAQ. The data belong to a study of chemoradiotherapy in HPV16-positive cancers. Study background: Candidate HPV-specific T-cell clones and common TCR motifs came from functional assays in a couple of HPV16-positive patients.

Study-wide results and caveats: For HPV16-positive patients, expanding HPV-responsive T cells associated with longer recurrence-free survival.

Specimen: tumor tissue, collected from a patient who underwent chemoradiotherapy. This chain connects TRBV7-6 to TRBJ1-1; D might be TRBD1 (5 bases). This receptor was taken from a human donor with HPV-associated anogenital cancer. CDR3 residues: CASSPIPGGSGTEAFF. The CDR3 DNA sequence: TGTGCCAGCTCCCCAATCCCCGGGGGATCGGGCACTGAAGCTTTCTTT.